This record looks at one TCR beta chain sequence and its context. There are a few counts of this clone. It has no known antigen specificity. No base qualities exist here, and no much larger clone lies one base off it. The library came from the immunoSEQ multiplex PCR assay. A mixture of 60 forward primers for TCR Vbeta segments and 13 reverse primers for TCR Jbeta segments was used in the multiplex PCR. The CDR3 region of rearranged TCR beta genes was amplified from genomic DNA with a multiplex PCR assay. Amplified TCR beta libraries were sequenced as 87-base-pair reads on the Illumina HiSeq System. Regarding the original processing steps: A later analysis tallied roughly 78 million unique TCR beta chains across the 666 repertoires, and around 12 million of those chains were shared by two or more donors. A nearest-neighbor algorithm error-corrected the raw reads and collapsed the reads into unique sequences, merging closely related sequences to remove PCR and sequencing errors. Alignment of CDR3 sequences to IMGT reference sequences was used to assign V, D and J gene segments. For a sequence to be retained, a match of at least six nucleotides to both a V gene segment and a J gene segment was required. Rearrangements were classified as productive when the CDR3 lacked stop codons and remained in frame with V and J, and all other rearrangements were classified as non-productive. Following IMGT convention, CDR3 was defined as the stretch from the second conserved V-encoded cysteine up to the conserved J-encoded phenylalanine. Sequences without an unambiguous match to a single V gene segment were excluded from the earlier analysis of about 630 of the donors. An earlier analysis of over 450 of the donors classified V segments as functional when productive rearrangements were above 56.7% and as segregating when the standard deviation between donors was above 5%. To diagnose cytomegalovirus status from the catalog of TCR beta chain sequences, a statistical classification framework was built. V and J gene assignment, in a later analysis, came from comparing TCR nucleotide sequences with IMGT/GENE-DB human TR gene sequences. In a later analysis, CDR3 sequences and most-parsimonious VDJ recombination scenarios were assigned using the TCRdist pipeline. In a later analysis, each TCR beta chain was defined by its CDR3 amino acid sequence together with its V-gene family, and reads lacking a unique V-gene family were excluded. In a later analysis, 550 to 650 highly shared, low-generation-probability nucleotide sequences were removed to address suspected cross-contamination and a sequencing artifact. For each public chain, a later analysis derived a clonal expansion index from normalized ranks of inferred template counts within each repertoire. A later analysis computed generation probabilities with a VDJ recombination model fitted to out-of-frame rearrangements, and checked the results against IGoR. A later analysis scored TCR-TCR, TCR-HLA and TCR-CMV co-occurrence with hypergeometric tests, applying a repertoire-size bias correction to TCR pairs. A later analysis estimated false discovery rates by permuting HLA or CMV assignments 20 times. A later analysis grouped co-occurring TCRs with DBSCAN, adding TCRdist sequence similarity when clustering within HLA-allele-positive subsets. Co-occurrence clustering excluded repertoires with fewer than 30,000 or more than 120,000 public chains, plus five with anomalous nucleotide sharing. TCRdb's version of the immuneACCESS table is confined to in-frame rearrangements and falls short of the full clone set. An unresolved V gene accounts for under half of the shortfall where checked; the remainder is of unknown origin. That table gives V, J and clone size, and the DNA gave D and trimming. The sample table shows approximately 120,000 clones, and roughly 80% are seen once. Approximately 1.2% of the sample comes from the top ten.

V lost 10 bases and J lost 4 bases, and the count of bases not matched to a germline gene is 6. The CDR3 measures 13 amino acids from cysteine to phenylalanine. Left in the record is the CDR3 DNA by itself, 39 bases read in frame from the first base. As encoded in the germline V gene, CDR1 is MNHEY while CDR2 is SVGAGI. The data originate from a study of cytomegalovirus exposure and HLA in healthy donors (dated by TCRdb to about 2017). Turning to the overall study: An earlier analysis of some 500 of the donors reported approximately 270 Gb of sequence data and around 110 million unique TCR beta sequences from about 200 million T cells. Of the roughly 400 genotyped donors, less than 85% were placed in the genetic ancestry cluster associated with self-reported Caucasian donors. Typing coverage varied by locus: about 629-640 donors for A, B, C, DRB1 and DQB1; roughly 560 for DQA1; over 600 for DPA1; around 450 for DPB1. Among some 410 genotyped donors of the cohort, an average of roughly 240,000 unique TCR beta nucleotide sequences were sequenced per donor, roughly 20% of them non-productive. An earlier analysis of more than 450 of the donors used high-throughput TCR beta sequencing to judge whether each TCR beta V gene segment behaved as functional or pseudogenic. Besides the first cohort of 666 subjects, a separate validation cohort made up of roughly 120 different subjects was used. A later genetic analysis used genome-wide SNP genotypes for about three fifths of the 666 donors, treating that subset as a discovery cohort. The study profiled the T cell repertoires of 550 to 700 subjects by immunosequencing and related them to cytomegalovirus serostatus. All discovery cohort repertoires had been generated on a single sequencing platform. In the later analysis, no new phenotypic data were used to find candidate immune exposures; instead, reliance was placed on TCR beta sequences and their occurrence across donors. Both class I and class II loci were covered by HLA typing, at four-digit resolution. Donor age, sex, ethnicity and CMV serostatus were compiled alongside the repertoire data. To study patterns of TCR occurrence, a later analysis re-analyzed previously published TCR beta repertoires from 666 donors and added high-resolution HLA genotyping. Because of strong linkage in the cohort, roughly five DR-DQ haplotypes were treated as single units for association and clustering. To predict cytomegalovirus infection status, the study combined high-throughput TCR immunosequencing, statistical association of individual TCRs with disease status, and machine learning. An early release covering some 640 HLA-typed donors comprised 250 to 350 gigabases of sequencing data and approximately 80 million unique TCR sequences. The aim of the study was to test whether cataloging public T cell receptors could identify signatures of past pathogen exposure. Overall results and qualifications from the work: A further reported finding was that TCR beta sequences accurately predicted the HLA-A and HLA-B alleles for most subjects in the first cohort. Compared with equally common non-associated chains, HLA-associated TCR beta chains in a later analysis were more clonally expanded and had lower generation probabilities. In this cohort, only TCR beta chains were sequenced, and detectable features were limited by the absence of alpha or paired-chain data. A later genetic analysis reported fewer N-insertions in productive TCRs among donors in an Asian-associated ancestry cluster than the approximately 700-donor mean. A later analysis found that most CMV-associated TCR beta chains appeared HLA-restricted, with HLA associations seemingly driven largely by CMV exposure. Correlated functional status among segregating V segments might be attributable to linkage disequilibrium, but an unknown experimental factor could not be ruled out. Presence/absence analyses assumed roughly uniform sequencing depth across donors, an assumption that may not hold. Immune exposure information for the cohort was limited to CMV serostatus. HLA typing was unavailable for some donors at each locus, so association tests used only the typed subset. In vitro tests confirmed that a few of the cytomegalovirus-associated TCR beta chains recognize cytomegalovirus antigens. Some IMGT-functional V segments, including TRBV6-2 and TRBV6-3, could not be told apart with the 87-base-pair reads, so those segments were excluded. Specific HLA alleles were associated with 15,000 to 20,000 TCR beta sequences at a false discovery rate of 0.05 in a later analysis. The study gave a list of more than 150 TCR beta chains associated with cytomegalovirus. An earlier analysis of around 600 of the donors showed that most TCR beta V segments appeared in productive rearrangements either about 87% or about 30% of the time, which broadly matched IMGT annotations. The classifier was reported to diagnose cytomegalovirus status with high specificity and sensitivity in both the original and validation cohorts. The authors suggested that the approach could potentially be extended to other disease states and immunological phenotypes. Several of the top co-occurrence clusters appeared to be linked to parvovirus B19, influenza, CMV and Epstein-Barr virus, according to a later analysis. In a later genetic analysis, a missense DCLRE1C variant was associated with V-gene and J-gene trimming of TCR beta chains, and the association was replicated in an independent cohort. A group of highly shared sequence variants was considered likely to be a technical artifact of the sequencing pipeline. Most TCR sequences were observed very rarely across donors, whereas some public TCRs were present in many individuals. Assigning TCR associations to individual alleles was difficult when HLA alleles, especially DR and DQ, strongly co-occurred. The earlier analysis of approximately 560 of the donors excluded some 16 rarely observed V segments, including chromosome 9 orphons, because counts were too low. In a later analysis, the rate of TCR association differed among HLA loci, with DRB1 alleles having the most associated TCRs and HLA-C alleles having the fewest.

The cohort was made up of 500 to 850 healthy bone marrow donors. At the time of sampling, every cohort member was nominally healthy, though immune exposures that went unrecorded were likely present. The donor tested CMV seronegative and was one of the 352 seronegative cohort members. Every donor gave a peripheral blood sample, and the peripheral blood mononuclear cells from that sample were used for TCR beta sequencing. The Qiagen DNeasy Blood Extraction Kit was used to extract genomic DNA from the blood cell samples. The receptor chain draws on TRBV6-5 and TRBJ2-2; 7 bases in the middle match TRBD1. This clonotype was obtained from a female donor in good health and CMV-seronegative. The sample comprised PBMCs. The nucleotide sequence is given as TGTGCCAACCGGGACAGTCTCACCGGGGAGCTGTTTTTT. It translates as CANRDSLTGELFF.